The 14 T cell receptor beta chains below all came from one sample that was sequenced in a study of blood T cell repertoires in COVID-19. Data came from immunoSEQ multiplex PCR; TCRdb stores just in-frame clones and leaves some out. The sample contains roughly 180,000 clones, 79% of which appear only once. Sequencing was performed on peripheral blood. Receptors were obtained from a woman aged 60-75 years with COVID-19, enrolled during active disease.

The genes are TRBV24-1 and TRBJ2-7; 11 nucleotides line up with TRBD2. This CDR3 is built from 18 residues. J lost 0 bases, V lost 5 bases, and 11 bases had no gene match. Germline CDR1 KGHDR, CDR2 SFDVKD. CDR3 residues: CATSARPGLAGSSYEQYF. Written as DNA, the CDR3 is TGTGCCACCAGTGCCCGACCCGGACTAGCGGGTAGCTCCTACGAGCAGTACTTC.

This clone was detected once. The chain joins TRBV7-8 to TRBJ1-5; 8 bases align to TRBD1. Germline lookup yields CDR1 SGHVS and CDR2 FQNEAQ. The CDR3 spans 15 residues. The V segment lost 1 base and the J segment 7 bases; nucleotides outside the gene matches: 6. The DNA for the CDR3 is TGTGCCAGCAGCTTAGGGAGGACAGGGTTGCAGCCCCAGCATTTT. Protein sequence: CASSLGRTGLQPQHF.

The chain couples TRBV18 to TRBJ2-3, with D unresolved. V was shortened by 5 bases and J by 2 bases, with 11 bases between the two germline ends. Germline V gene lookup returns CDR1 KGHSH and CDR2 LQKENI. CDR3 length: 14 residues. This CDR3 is CASSLQYTTDTQYF. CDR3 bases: TGTGCCAGCTCATTACAGTACACCACAGATACGCAGTATTTT.

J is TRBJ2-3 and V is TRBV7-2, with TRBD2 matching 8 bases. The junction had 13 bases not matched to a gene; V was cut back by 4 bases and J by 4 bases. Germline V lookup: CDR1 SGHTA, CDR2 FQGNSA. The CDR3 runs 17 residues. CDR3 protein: CASSSRLAHRSPDTQYF. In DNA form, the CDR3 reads TGTGCCAGCAGCTCGAGACTAGCGCATCGTTCGCCAGATACGCAGTATTTT.

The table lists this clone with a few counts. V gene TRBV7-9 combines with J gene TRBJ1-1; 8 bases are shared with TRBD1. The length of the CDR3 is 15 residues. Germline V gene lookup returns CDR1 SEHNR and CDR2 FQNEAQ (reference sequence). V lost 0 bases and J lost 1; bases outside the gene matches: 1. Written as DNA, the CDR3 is TGTGCCAGCAGCTTAGCGGACAGGGAGAACACTGAAGCTTTCTTT. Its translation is CASSLADRENTEAFF.

This CDR3 reads CASSWQVGSYNEQFF. The DNA for the CDR3 is TGCGCCAGCAGCTGGCAGGTGGGTTCCTACAATGAGCAGTTCTTC. This chain links TRBV5-1 with TRBJ2-1; unclear D gene. The V end lost 3 bases, the J end lost 1 base, and 11 bases lay between the germline ends. The CDR3 spans 15 residues. In germline, CDR1 is SGHRS, CDR2 YFSETQ.

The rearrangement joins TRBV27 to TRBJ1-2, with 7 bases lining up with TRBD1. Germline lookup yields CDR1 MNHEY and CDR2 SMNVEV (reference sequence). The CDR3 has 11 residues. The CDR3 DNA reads TGTGCTCCCGACAGGGAGAGGGGCTACACCTTC. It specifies CAPDRERGYTF.

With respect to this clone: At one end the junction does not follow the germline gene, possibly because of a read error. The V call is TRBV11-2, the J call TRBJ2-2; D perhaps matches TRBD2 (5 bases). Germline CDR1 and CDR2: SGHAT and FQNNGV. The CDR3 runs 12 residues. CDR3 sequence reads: CASRENIGELFF. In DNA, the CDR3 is TGTGCCAGCCGGGAAAACATCGGGGAGCTGTTTTTT.

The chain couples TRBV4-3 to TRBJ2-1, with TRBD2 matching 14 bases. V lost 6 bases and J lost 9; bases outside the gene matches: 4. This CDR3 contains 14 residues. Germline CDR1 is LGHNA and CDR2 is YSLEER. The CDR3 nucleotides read TGCGCCAGCAGGGGACTAGCGGGAGATGGTGAGCAGTTCTTC. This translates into CASRGLAGDGEQFF.

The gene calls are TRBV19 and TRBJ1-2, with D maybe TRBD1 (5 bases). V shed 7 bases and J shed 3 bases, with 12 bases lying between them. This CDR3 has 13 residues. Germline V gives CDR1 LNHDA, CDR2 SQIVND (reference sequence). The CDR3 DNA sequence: TGTGCCAGTAATCTGGGACTGCACTATGGCTACACCTTC. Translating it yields CASNLGLHYGYTF. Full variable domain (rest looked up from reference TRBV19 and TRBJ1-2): DGGITQSPKYLFRKEGQNVTLSCEQNLNHDAMYWYRQDPGQGLRLIYYSQIVNDFQKGDIAEGYSVSREKKESFPLTVTSAQKNPTAFYLCASNLGLHYGYTFGSGTRLTVV.

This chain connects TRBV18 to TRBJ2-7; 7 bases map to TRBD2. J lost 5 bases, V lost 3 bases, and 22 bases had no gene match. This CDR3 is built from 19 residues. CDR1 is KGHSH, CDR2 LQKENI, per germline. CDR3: CASSPRAAKARGRDNEQYF. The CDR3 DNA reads TGTGCCAGCTCACCCCGGGCAGCCAAGGCCCGAGGGAGGGATAACGAGCAGTACTTC.

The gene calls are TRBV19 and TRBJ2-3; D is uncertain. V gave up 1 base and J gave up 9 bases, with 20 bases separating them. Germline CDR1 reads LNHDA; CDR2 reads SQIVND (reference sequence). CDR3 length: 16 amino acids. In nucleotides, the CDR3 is TGTGCCAGTAGTATAGTGCGTGTATCCTACCCGATAACGCAGTATTTT. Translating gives CASSIVRVSYPITQYF.

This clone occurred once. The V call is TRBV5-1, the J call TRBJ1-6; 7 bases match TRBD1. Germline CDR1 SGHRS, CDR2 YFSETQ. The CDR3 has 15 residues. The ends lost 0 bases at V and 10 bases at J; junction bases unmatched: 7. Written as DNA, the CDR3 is TGCGCCAGCAGCTTGGAGGGGGCGCGAAGCTCACCCCTCCACTTT. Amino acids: CASSLEGARSSPLHF. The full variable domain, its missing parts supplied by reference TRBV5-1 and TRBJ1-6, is KAGVTQTPRYLIKTRGQQVTLSCSPISGHRSVSWYQQTPGQGLQFLFEYFSETQRNKGNFPGRFSGRQFSNSRSEMNVSTLELGDSALYLCASSLEGARSSPLHFGNGTRLTVT.

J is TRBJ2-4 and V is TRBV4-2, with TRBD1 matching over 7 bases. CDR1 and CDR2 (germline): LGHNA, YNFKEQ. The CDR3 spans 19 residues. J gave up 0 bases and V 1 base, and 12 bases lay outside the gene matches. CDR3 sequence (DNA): TGTGCCAGCAGCCAAGGGATAATACAGGGGAACATAGCCAAAAACATTCAGTACTTC. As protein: CASSQGIIQGNIAKNIQYF.